The 23 T cell receptor beta chains reported below all come from one sample, sequenced in a study of cytomegalovirus exposure and HLA in healthy donors. Amplification used 60 Vbeta primers and 13 Jbeta primers. Repertoires were generated with immunoSEQ multiplex PCR, while TCRdb's copy carries only in-frame clones and drops some. The sample yields more than 150,000 clones, 70% to 80% seen once. The sequencing input was PBMCs. The source is a man aged 18 to 35 in good health and CMV-seronegative.

The chain employs TRBV7-9 and TRBJ1-2; 7 bases match TRBD1. Per the germline V gene, CDR1 is SEHNR and CDR2 is FQNEAQ (reference sequence). The CDR3 is 15 residues long. J was trimmed by 2 bases and V by 6 bases; bases with no gene match: 9. The CDR3 region is CASSRPGQLNYGYTF. As DNA, the CDR3 is TGTGCCAGCAGTCGCCCGGGACAGTTGAACTATGGCTACACCTTC.

This sequence joins TRBV5-1 and TRBJ2-2, with D perhaps matching TRBD2 (5 bases). CDR1 SGHRS and CDR2 YFSETQ come from the germline V gene. Trimming removed 0 bases from V and 7 bases from J, with 13 bases in between. The CDR3 runs 15 residues. CDR3 nucleotide sequence: TGCGCCAGCAGCTTGGTCGTCCTAGCCCACGGGGAGCTGTTTTTT. It encodes CASSLVVLAHGELFF.

The rearrangement links TRBV28 to TRBJ1-2, with 10 bases that match TRBD1. This CDR3 contains 12 residues. Germline CDR1 MDHEN, CDR2 SYDVKM. The trim removed 11 bases at V and 13 bases at J, leaving 13 bases unmatched. The CDR3: CALQTGTGAPTF. The CDR3 DNA is TGTGCCCTTCAGACCGGGACAGGGGCCCCCACCTTC.

The gene calls are TRBV6-1 and TRBJ2-1; TRBD2 aligns across 12 bases. Germline CDR1 MNHNS, CDR2 SASEGT. V was pared by 8 bases and J by 4 bases, with 6 bases of the junction left unmatched. The CDR3 contains 15 residues. CDR3 sequence reads: CASPPSGGGYNEQFF. The CDR3 DNA follows: TGTGCCAGCCCCCCTAGCGGGGGGGGGTACAATGAGCAGTTCTTC.

Of note for this clone: Other nucleotide sequences in the sample specify the same CDR3. The chain employs TRBV11-2 and TRBJ2-2, with 9 positions matching TRBD1. CDR3 size: 14 residues. The germline V gene encodes CDR1 SGHAT and CDR2 FQNNGV. Unmatched junction bases numbered 6, after V lost 5 bases and J lost 8 bases. The CDR3 region is CASSGYRGRGELFF. For the CDR3, the DNA is TGTGCCAGCAGCGGGTACAGGGGGCGAGGGGAGCTGTTTTTT.

The chain couples TRBV5-1 to TRBJ1-2; D unresolved. From germline, CDR1 is SGHRS and CDR2 YFSETQ. V gave up 0 bases and J gave up 5 bases, with 8 bases separating them. This CDR3 comprises 13 residues. The CDR3 DNA reads as TGCGCCAGCAGCTTGGCCGGAGGATATGGCTACACCTTC. It is translated as CASSLAGGYGYTF.

The genes are TRBV5-1 and TRBJ2-1; TRBD1 matches 9 bases. Germline V gives CDR1 SGHRS, CDR2 YFSETQ. The CDR3 extends over 16 amino acids. Trimming cost V 0 bases and J 4 bases; bases outside gene matches: 5. The CDR3 spells CASSLVPGQGYNEQFF. The DNA of the CDR3 is TGCGCCAGCAGCTTGGTCCCGGGACAGGGTTACAATGAGCAGTTCTTC.

V and J are TRBV29-1 and TRBJ2-3, with 8 bases lining up with TRBD1. This CDR3 has 13 residues. The germline V gene encodes CDR1 SQVTM and CDR2 ANQGSEA. V dropped 3 bases and J dropped 8; count of bases not matched to a gene: 7. The CDR3 is CSVDRQGAGTQYF. In nucleotides, the CDR3 is TGCAGCGTTGATAGGCAGGGGGCAGGTACGCAGTATTTT.

The rearrangement joins TRBV7-3 to TRBJ1-2, with D perhaps TRBD1 (5 bases). CDR1 and CDR2 (germline): SGHTA, FQGTGA. V shed 5 bases and J shed 10 bases, with 14 bases lying between them. The CDR3 runs to 12 residues. The CDR3 region is CASSTFWGPYTF. The CDR3 bases are TGTGCCAGCAGCACCTTTTGGGGCCCCTACACCTTC.

The V call is TRBV5-1, the J call TRBJ2-2; TRBD2 might be the D (5 bases). CDR1 and CDR2 (germline): SGHRS, YFSETQ. V was trimmed by 4 bases and J by 1 base, leaving 11 bases between them. The CDR3 is 15 amino acids. CDR3 coding DNA: TGCGCCAGCAGCCGGCTCGAGGGGAACACCGGGGAGCTGTTTTTT. This translates into CASSRLEGNTGELFF. Together with reference TRBV5-1 and TRBJ2-2, the CDR3 gives the full variable domain: KAGVTQTPRYLIKTRGQQVTLSCSPISGHRSVSWYQQTPGQGLQFLFEYFSETQRNKGNFPGRFSGRQFSNSRSEMNVSTLELGDSALYLCASSRLEGNTGELFFGEGSRLTVL.

The genes are TRBV7-9 and TRBJ2-3, with 8 positions matching TRBD1. J was trimmed by 2 bases and V by 0 bases; bases with no gene match: 4. CDR1 and CDR2 (germline): SEHNR, FQNEAQ (reference sequence). The CDR3 has 16 residues. The CDR3 sequence is CASSLARGQDTDTQYF. DNA of the CDR3: TGTGCCAGCAGCTTAGCGCGGGGACAGGACACAGATACGCAGTATTTT.

This clone showed up just once. The V gene is TRBV21-1, the J gene TRBJ1-1; TRBD1, the table's D call, was not compared with the DNA. TRBV21-1 counts as a pseudogene. The CDR3 loop spans 10 amino acids. The CDR3 DNA follows: TGTGCCAGCACCAGCACTGAAGCTTTCTTT. It specifies CASTSTEAFF.

This clone came up once. The rearrangement joins TRBV5-1 to TRBJ1-1, with D perhaps TRBD1 (6 bases). The germline gives CDR1 SGHRS, CDR2 YFSETQ. V shed 5 bases and J shed 8 bases, with 19 bases lying between them. The CDR3 loop spans 14 amino acids. Here the CDR3 DNA reads TGCGCCAGCAGACCCGGGACGGACAGCCTGGAAGCTTTCTTT. It translates to CASRPGTDSLEAFF.

V and J are TRBV2 and TRBJ1-3, with 7 bases lining up with TRBD1. The germline V gene has CDR1 SNHLY and CDR2 FYNNEI. The CDR3 covers 15 residues. V shed 6 bases and J 2 bases; nucleotides not matched to a gene: 7. CDR3 sequence (DNA): TGTGCCAGCAGCCTGGGACAGCGGACTGGAAACACCATATATTTT. This codes for CASSLGQRTGNTIYF.

This clone showed up just once. This chain connects TRBV5-1 to TRBJ1-1, with TRBD1 as a possible D gene (5 bases). This CDR3 is built from 14 residues. Germline V lookup: CDR1 SGHRS, CDR2 YFSETQ. Trimming took off 4 bases at V and 1 base at J, with 11 bases between the two ends. CDR3: CASSGAAGNTEAFF. The DNA of the CDR3 is TGCGCCAGCAGCGGGGCCGCAGGGAACACTGAAGCTTTCTTT.

The rearrangement uses TRBV21-1 and TRBJ1-5; the table's D call TRBD1 went unverified against the DNA. TRBV21-1 represents a pseudogene. The CDR3 covers 15 residues. The CDR3 region is CASSPRRQGNQPQHF. The DNA of the CDR3 is TGTGCCAGCAGCCCGAGGAGACAGGGCAATCAGCCCCAGCATTTT.

The chain uses TRBV5-1 and TRBJ2-3; 12 bases are a match to TRBD2. Germline V gene data show CDR1 as SGHRS and CDR2 as YFSETQ. J was trimmed by 8 bases and V by 4 bases; bases with no gene match: 8. The CDR3 consists of 15 residues. In nucleotides, the CDR3 is TGCGCCAGCAGCCCGACTAGCGGGAGAGTTATTACGCAGTATTTT. Translating it yields CASSPTSGRVITQYF.

The chain couples TRBV5-6 to TRBJ2-5; D possibly corresponds to TRBD1 (7 bases). CDR3 length: 14 residues. The germline gives CDR1 SGHDT, CDR2 YYEEEE. Trimming left V 4 bases short and J 2 bases short, with 12 bases between. The CDR3 is CASSAGGQQETQYF. The DNA for the CDR3 is TGTGCCAGCAGCGCCGGGGGACAGCAAGAGACCCAGTACTTC.

This clone was seen a handful of times. This CDR3 reads CASWGSWRNTGELFF. The CDR3 DNA follows: TGTGCCAGCTGGGGCAGCTGGAGGAACACCGGGGAGCTGTTTTTT. The rearrangement joins TRBV6-1 to TRBJ2-2; tentative D call: TRBD1 (5 bases). Germline V gene sequence: CDR1 MNHNS, CDR2 SASEGT. The CDR3 totals 15 residues. Trimming left V 8 bases short and J 1 base short, with 14 bases between.

V and J are TRBV29-1 and TRBJ2-5, with 8 bases that match TRBD1. The CDR3 is made up of 15 amino acids. CDR1 SQVTM and CDR2 ANQGSEA come from the germline V gene. V lost 1 base and J lost 5; bases outside the gene matches: 9. Here the CDR3 DNA reads TGCAGCGTTGAAGGATTCCCGACAGGGGTGGAGACCCAGTACTTC. Translated: CSVEGFPTGVETQYF.

This clone has just a few counts. This chain joins TRBV6-5 and TRBJ1-5; the D is unclear. The CDR3 totals 15 residues. In germline, CDR1 is MNHEY, CDR2 SVGAGI. Trimming cost V 0 bases and J 2 bases, with 8 bases left between them. CDR3 in DNA: TGTGCCAGCAGTTACTCGATAGATCGCAATCAGCCCCAGCATTTT. It translates to CASSYSIDRNQPQHF.

This CDR3 is CASSFLAQERYNEQFF. The CDR3 nucleotides read TGTGCCAGCAGTTTCCTAGCGCAGGAACGCTACAATGAGCAGTTCTTC. The rearrangement joins TRBV6-5 to TRBJ2-1, with D possibly being TRBD2 (6 bases). Deletions cut 4 bases from V and 3 bases from J, with 16 bases between. The germline V gene encodes CDR1 MNHEY and CDR2 SVGAGI. The CDR3 is made up of 16 amino acids.

The chain is built from TRBV5-6 and TRBJ2-2; perhaps TRBD1 as D (6 bases). V was clipped by 5 bases and J by 4 bases, with 18 bases between them. Germline-derived CDR1 and CDR2 are SGHDT and YYEEEE. The CDR3 contains 16 residues. This CDR3 is CASRTSTGHSTGELFF. The CDR3 nucleotides read TGTGCCAGCAGGACGAGTACAGGGCATTCCACCGGGGAGCTGTTTTTT.